These 15 T cell receptor beta chains came from one sample sequenced in a study of CD8+CD57+ T cells in acquired aplastic anemia. TCR beta VDJ combinations and CDR3 sequences were profiled from genomic DNA. TCRdb itself ran the reads through MiXCR, one entry per CDR3 protein. The data show approximately 180,000 distinct CDR3 sequences, approximately 48% seen once. Selection for sequencing was limited to patients who had shown CD8+CD57+ cell expansion by flow cytometry. What was sequenced was sorted CD4+, CD8+, or CD8+CD57+ T cells (not recorded which) from PBMCs. These receptors were taken from a human donor with aplastic anemia.

The V and J genes are TRBV24-1 and TRBJ1-5, with D possibly being TRBD1 (5 bases). This CDR3 is built from 14 residues. Germline V gene sequence: CDR1 KGHDR, CDR2 SFDVKD. V lost 6 bases and J lost 4, with 12 bases in between. The CDR3 DNA reads TGTGCCACCAGTATTGGAGGGGAGAATCAGCCCCAGCATTTT. It translates to CATSIGGENQPQHF.

V gene TRBV15 combines with J gene TRBJ2-7, with 7 bases that match TRBD1. Germline loops: CDR1 LNHNV, CDR2 YYDKDF (reference sequence). CDR3 length equals 15 residues. Germline trimming cut 1 base from V and 4 bases from J; bases unmatched to any gene: 7. The CDR3 sequence: CATSRAGTVVYEQYF. The CDR3, as DNA: TGTGCCACCAGCAGAGCCGGGACAGTCGTGTACGAGCAGTACTTC. The complete variable domain, with remaining parts taken from reference TRBV15 and TRBJ2-7, reads DAMVIQNPRYQVTQFGKPVTLSCSQTLNHNVMYWYQQKSSQAPKLLFHYYDKDFNNEADTPDNFQSRRPNTSFCFLDIRSPGLGDTAMYLCATSRAGTVVYEQYFGPGTRLTVT.

This clonotype was seen a single time. The CDR3 here is CASRGTGGNIQYF. The DNA of the CDR3 is TGTGCCAGTAGAGGGACAGGGGGTAACATTCAGTACTTC. This chain uses TRBV19 with TRBJ2-4; 11 nucleotides line up with TRBD1. The germline V gene encodes CDR1 LNHDA and CDR2 SQIVND (reference sequence). V lost 6 bases and J lost 7; bases outside the gene matches: 2. The CDR3 covers 13 residues.

J is TRBJ2-5 and V is TRBV29-1; TRBD1 matches at 8 bases. Germline V gives CDR1 SQVTM, CDR2 ANQGSEA. V lost 8 bases to trimming and J lost 5 bases; unmatched junction nucleotides: 10. The CDR3 loop spans 13 amino acids. The CDR3 is CSHYTGGIETQYF. For the CDR3, the DNA is TGCAGCCACTATACAGGGGGGATCGAGACCCAGTACTTC. Combining the CDR3 with reference TRBV29-1 and TRBJ2-5 gives the whole variable domain SAVISQKPSRDICQRGTSLTIQCQVDSQVTMMFWYRQQPGQSLTLIATANQGSEATYESGFVIDKFPISRPNLTFSTLTVSNMSPEDSSIYLCSHYTGGIETQYFGPGTRLLVL.

V usage is TRBV30 and J usage is TRBJ1-1; no reliable D call. Germline CDR1 is GTSNPN and CDR2 is SVGIG (reference sequence). Trimming pared 8 bases from V and 0 bases from J, leaving 10 bases between. The CDR3 is made up of 12 amino acids. CDR3 sequence: CAGTQMNTEAFF. The CDR3 coding sequence is TGTGCCGGCACACAGATGAACACTGAAGCTTTCTTT.

This clonotype showed up many times. The chain couples TRBV6-1 to TRBJ2-3; 10 positions match TRBD1. Per the germline V gene, CDR1 is MNHNS and CDR2 is SASEGT. The ends lost 6 bases at V and 4 bases at J; junction bases unmatched: 10. CDR3 length: 16 amino acids. Here the CDR3 DNA reads TGTGCCAGCAGGCCTCTCCGACAGGGGGCGGCAGATACGCAGTATTTT. Its translation: CASRPLRQGAADTQYF.

This clonotype showed up many times. The chain couples TRBV9 to TRBJ2-3; D is uncertain. This CDR3 contains 13 residues. The germline V gene encodes CDR1 SGDLS and CDR2 YYNGEE. V was clipped by 0 bases and J by 6 bases, with 8 bases between them. The CDR3 reads CASSVGIEDTQYF. The CDR3 nucleotides read TGTGCCAGCAGCGTAGGGATCGAGGATACGCAGTATTTT.

As concerns this clonotype: A much larger clone lies a single base off, so this may be a read error. The CDR3 DNA follows: TGTGCCAGCAGCTTAGGATGGGGCAACGGTAACCTAGAGACCCAGTACTTC. It specifies CASSLGWGNGNLETQYF. This rearrangement joins TRBV7-2 to TRBJ2-5; the D gene is possibly TRBD1 (5 bases). This CDR3 has 17 amino acids. The ends were cut back, 1 base at V and 4 bases at J, with 19 bases in the middle. Germline assignment: CDR1 SGHTA and CDR2 FQGNSA.

V usage is TRBV15 and J usage is TRBJ2-7; D is undetermined. Trimming took 0 bases from V and 4 from J, leaving 4 bases between them. The germline gives CDR1 LNHNV, CDR2 YYDKDF (reference sequence). This CDR3 comprises 12 residues. CDR3 nucleotides: TGTGCCACCAGCAGAGATAGGTACGAGCAGTACTTC. This encodes CATSRDRYEQYF.

This rearrangement joins TRBV6-5 to TRBJ2-1, with 8 positions matching TRBD2. V was pared by 3 bases and J by 2 bases, with 3 bases of the junction left unmatched. The CDR3 sequence is 15 residues long. Germline V gene sequence: CDR1 MNHEY, CDR2 SVGAGI. CDR3 sequence reads: CASSYSAGAYNEQFF. In DNA, the CDR3 is TGTGCCAGCAGTTATTCAGCGGGGGCCTACAATGAGCAGTTCTTC.

The chain uses TRBV4-1 and TRBJ2-1; TRBD2 matches at 9 bases. CDR1 MGHRA and CDR2 YSYEKL come from the germline V gene. This CDR3 has 17 residues. V shed 0 bases, J shed 7 bases, and the junction held 10 bases outside the gene matches. The CDR3 reads CASSQDPAGGRWNEQFF. CDR3 in DNA: TGCGCCAGCAGCCAAGACCCCGCGGGAGGGAGGTGGAATGAGCAGTTCTTC.

The rearrangement joins TRBV11-2 to TRBJ2-3; 8 bases line up with TRBD1. Germline V gene sequence: CDR1 SGHAT, CDR2 FQNNGV. The length of the CDR3 is 17 residues. The trim removed 5 bases at V and 5 bases at J, leaving 15 bases unmatched. The CDR3 region is CASSPYQPGGVGDTQYF. In nucleotides, the CDR3 is TGTGCCAGCAGCCCCTACCAACCAGGGGGCGTTGGAGATACGCAGTATTTT.

J is TRBJ1-1 and V is TRBV6-1, with D maybe TRBD1 (5 bases). The germline V gene encodes CDR1 MNHNS and CDR2 SASEGT. The length of the CDR3 is 11 residues. V gave up 8 bases and J gave up 2 bases, with 6 bases separating them. CDR3 sequence: CASGDNTEAFF. The CDR3 DNA reads as TGTGCCAGCGGGGACAACACTGAAGCTTTCTTT.

In its sample, this clonotype was seen a few times. The chain is built from TRBV29-1 and TRBJ1-2; TRBD1 matches at 7 bases. Losses at the gene ends were 5 bases for V and 4 bases for J; bases not matched to a gene: 7. Looked up from germline, CDR1 is SQVTM and CDR2 is ANQGSEA. This CDR3 has 13 residues. The CDR3 reads CSVRQGGIYGYTF. CDR3 DNA: TGCAGCGTTCGACAGGGTGGGATCTATGGCTACACCTTC.

The genes are TRBV29-1 and TRBJ2-7, with TRBD1 matching over 9 bases. The V and J ends lost 4 bases and 6 bases, in that order; junction bases with no gene match: 7. In germline, CDR1 is SQVTM, CDR2 ANQGSEA. This CDR3 contains 13 residues. For the CDR3, the DNA is TGCAGCGTTGCGCGGACAGGGGAAGCCGAGCAGTACTTC. It translates to CSVARTGEAEQYF.